This T cell receptor (beta chain) was retrieved from a study of T-cell reconstitution after alpha-beta-depleted transplantation in children. The germline gives CDR1 SGHDN, CDR2 FVKESK. V lost 5 bases to trimming and J lost 7 bases, with 11 bases between them. This CDR3 spans 13 amino acids. Overall study results and limits: Newly generated T cells supplied most T-cell counts and diversity one year post-transplant. Diversity of TCRbeta at day 60 was high in some patients, arising from surviving recipient T cells and thymic progenitors.

Unique molecular identifiers were used to barcode this TCRbeta library. TCRdb used MiXCR to reprocess the PCR reads, holding one entry per CDR3 protein. Among under 750,000 distinct CDR3 sequences listed, 20% to 25% were seen once. This clonotype has ten or more counts. Its target is not known. The clonotype comes from a boy younger than two who had a stem cell transplant for acute myeloid leukemia, so the T cells may come from the graft donor. The sample was PBMCs, mostly from graft donor cells, taken 360 days after TCRalphabeta/CD19-depleted stem cell transplant. The genes are TRBV14 and TRBJ1-4; no firm D call. CDR3 sequence reads: CASSKGRGEKLFF. CDR3 nucleotides: TGTGCCAGCAGCAAAGGTCGCGGTGAAAAACTGTTTTTT.